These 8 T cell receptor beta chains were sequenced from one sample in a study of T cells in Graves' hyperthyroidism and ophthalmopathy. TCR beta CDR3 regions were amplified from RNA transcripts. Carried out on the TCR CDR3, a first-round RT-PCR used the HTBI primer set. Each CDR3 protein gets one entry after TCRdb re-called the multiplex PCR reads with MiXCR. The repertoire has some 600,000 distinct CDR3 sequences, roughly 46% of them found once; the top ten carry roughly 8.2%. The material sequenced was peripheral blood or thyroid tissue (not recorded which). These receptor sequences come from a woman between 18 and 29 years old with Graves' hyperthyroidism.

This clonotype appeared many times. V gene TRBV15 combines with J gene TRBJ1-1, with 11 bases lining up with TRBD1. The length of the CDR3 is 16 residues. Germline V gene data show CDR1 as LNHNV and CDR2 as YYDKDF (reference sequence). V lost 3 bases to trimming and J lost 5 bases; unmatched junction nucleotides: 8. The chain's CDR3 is CATSSRDRGLRTEAFF. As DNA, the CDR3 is TGTGCCACCAGCAGCCGGGACAGGGGGTTAAGGACTGAAGCTTTCTTT.

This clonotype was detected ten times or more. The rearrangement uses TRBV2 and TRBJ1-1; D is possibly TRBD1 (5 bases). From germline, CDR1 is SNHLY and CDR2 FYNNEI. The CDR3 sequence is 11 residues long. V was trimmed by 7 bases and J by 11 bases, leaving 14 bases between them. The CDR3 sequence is CASTERAGAFF. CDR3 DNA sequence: TGTGCCAGCACGGAGCGGGCAGGGGCTTTCTTT.

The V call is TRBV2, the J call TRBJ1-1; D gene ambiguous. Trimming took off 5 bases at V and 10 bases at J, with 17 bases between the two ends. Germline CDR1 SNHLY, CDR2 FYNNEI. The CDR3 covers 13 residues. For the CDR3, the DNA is TGTGCCAGCAGTTTTGCTTCTGGGGATTCAGCTTTCTTT. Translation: CASSFASGDSAFF.

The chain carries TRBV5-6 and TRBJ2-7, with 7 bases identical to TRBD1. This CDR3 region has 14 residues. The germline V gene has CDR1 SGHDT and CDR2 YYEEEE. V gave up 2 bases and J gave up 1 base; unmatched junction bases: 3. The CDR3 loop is CASSFLGQSYEQYF. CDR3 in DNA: TGTGCCAGCAGCTTCTTGGGACAGTCCTACGAGCAGTACTTC.

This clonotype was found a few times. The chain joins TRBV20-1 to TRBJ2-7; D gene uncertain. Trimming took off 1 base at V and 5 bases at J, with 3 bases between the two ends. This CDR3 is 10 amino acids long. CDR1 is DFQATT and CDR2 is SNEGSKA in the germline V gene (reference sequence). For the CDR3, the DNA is TGCAGTGCTAGAGTGCACGAGCAGTACTTC. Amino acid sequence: CSARVHEQYF.

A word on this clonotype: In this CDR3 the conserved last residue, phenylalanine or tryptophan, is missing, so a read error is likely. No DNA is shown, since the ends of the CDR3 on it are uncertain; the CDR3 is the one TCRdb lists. This CDR3 is CATSDVLL. The chain employs TRBV24-1 and TRBJ2-2. The germline V gene encodes CDR1 KGHDR and CDR2 SFDVKD. The CDR3 spans 8 amino acids, including both terminal residues.

The CDR3 region is CASTPGTGDYYGYTF. The CDR3 coding sequence is TGTGCCAGCACTCCCGGGACAGGGGACTACTATGGCTACACCTTC. V gene TRBV13 combines with J gene TRBJ1-2; 10 positions agree with TRBD1. Germline values: CDR1 PRHDT, CDR2 FYEKMQ (reference sequence). V gave up 7 bases and J gave up 3 bases; unmatched junction bases: 8. This CDR3 is built from 15 residues.

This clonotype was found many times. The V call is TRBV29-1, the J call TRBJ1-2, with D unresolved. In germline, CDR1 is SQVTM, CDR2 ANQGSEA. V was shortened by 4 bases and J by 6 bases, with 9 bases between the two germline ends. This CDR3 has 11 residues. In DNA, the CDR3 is TGCAGCGTTGGAGATGTGGATGGCTACACCTTC. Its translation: CSVGDVDGYTF.